Presented here are 17 T cell receptor beta chains from one specimen sequenced in a study of blood T cells in healthy people across ages. A second about 7 to 12 cycle PCR used barcoded and J-beta primers. Each CDR3 protein gets one entry after TCRdb re-called the 5' RACE reads with MiXCR. The sample has about 1.6 million distinct CDR3 sequences; roughly 32% are singletons. The material sequenced was blood. These receptors were collected from a woman in her twenties or thirties in good health.

This clonotype was detected a few times. V usage is TRBV24-1 and J usage is TRBJ2-3; D unresolved. Trimming shortened V by 4 bases and J by 1 base, and 11 bases separated the two germline ends. Germline CDR1 reads KGHDR; CDR2 reads SFDVKD. CDR3 length equals 15 residues. The CDR3 DNA follows: TGTGCCACCAGTGACCCCCGACACCGCACAGATACGCAGTATTTT. Translating it yields CATSDPRHRTDTQYF.

The V and J genes are TRBV12-3 or TRBV12-4 and TRBJ2-7; 7 bases map to TRBD1. The J segment lost 2 bases and the V segment lost 0 bases, leaving 4 bases of the junction unmatched. CDR3 size: 15 residues. The CDR3 spells CASSLAGDSTYEQYF. In DNA form, the CDR3 reads TGTGCCAGCAGTTTAGCAGGGGACAGTACCTACGAGCAGTACTTC.

V is TRBV9 and J is TRBJ2-1; the D is unclear. The V end was cut by 0 bases, the J end by 2 bases, with 9 bases between. Germline CDR1 is SGDLS and CDR2 is YYNGEE. The CDR3 runs to 15 residues. The CDR3 sequence is CASSVGQSPYNEQFF. The CDR3 bases are TGTGCCAGCAGCGTAGGGCAGAGCCCCTACAATGAGCAGTTCTTC.

The rearrangement joins TRBV12-3 or TRBV12-4 to TRBJ2-5; 8 bases are a match to TRBD1. This CDR3 has 15 residues. Germline trimming cut 5 bases from V and 5 bases from J; bases unmatched to any gene: 10. The CDR3 here is CASSGGPTGVETQYF. The CDR3, as DNA: TGTGCCAGCAGTGGGGGACCGACAGGGGTGGAGACCCAGTACTTC.

This clonotype was counted a few times. The chain recombines TRBV4-1 with TRBJ1-1, with a tentative D call TRBD1 (6 bases). This CDR3 is built from 15 residues. Germline V gene data show CDR1 as MGHRA and CDR2 as YSYEKL. V lost 0 bases to trimming and J lost 4 bases, with 12 bases between them. In DNA, the CDR3 is TGCGCCAGCAGCCAAGATCCGCGACAGGCCACTGAAGCTTTCTTT. It is translated as CASSQDPRQATEAFF.

This clonotype was detected only a few times. This chain links TRBV20-1 with TRBJ2-1, with 7 bases identical to TRBD2. Germline-derived CDR1 and CDR2 are DFQATT and SNEGSKA (reference sequence). The CDR3 totals 15 residues. V lost 4 bases, J lost 0 bases, and 6 bases stayed unmatched. CDR3 residues: CSANRLAGSYNEQFF. The CDR3 DNA is TGCAGTGCTAACCGACTAGCTGGCTCCTACAATGAGCAGTTCTTC.

CDR3: CASSWQGRRTDTQYF. The CDR3 coding sequence is TGCGCCAGCAGCTGGCAAGGGCGGCGCACAGATACGCAGTATTTT. The chain uses TRBV5-1 and TRBJ2-3; D call uncertain. The CDR3 loop spans 15 amino acids. CDR1 is SGHRS and CDR2 is YFSETQ in the germline V gene. V lost 3 bases, J lost 1 base, and 12 bases lay in between.

The chain employs TRBV5-1 and TRBJ2-1; 7 bases map to TRBD2. This CDR3 spans 14 amino acids. Trimming cost V 4 bases and J 4 bases; bases outside gene matches: 5. Germline CDR1 SGHRS, CDR2 YFSETQ. The DNA for the CDR3 is TGCGCCAGCAGCGCGATGGGGGGGTACAATGAGCAGTTCTTC. It codes for CASSAMGGYNEQFF.

A few counts support this clonotype. CDR3 amino acids: CATSPKPGKGSGNTIYF. CDR3 nucleotides: TGTGCCACCAGCCCCAAACCGGGGAAGGGCTCTGGAAACACCATATATTTT. The chain carries TRBV15 and TRBJ1-3; D is unclear. The V end was cut by 5 bases, the J end by 0 bases, with 17 bases between. CDR3 length: 17 amino acids. CDR1 is LNHNV, CDR2 YYDKDF, per germline (reference sequence).

The chain combines TRBV7-9 with TRBJ1-4; D is unresolved. Trimming took 1 base from V and 5 from J, leaving 14 bases between them. Germline-derived CDR1 and CDR2 are SEHNR and FQNEAQ (reference sequence). The CDR3 consists of 16 residues. CDR3 sequence reads: CASSLGPLGGNEKLFF. The CDR3 nucleotides read TGTGCCAGCAGCTTAGGCCCTCTGGGAGGGAATGAAAAACTGTTTTTT.

With regard to this clonotype: A junction boundary mismatches the germline segment, possibly from a read error. This sequence joins TRBV12-3 or TRBV12-4 and TRBJ2-1, with 14 positions matching TRBD2. The CDR3 is made up of 16 amino acids. This CDR3 is CTSSFDGTSGSNEQFF. The DNA of the CDR3 is TGTACCAGCAGTTTCGACGGGACTAGCGGGAGTAATGAGCAGTTCTTC.

This clonotype was observed a handful of times. CDR3 in amino acids: CSAKGQGATHLYGYTF. The CDR3 DNA is TGCAGTGCCAAGGGGCAGGGGGCCACGCACCTCTATGGCTACACCTTC. This chain joins TRBV20-1 and TRBJ1-2; 8 bases are a match to TRBD1. CDR3 length: 16 residues. The junction had 16 bases not matched to a gene; V was cut back by 6 bases and J by 4 bases. The germline gives CDR1 DFQATT, CDR2 SNEGSKA (reference sequence).

This rearrangement joins TRBV12-3 or TRBV12-4 to TRBJ1-1, with D possibly TRBD1 on 5 matching bases. This CDR3 region has 12 residues. V dropped 5 bases and J dropped 11 bases, with 15 bases sitting between them. The CDR3 nucleotides are TGTGCCAGCAGTCCCCGACAGTTCGGGGCTTTCTTT. Translating it yields CASSPRQFGAFF.

This chain joins TRBV11-2 and TRBJ2-7, with D perhaps matching TRBD1 or TRBD2 (5 bases each). Trimming left V 3 bases short and J 3 bases short, with 18 bases between. The germline gives CDR1 SGHAT, CDR2 FQNNGV. This CDR3 has 16 residues. The CDR3 sequence: CASSLFRELNVYEQYF. In DNA form, the CDR3 reads TGTGCCAGCAGCTTGTTCAGGGAGTTAAACGTCTACGAGCAGTACTTC.

The J gene is TRBJ2-1, the V gene TRBV10-3; TRBD2 is a possible D gene (5 bases). The CDR3 is 16 amino acids. In germline, CDR1 is ENHRY, CDR2 SYGVKD. V lost 3 bases to trimming and J lost 0 bases, with 12 bases between them. CDR3 sequence reads: CAISDRTGSSYNEQFF. The CDR3, as DNA: TGTGCCATCAGTGACCGAACTGGGAGCTCCTACAATGAGCAGTTCTTC.

This rearrangement joins TRBV12-3 or TRBV12-4 to TRBJ2-3, with D hard to call. V was clipped by 6 bases and J by 0 bases, with 13 bases between them. This CDR3 has 15 amino acids. CDR3 residues: CASSSRLSSTDTQYF. As DNA, the CDR3 is TGTGCCAGCAGCTCCCGTTTATCTAGCACAGATACGCAGTATTTT.

The chain employs TRBV3-1 and TRBJ2-1, with D possibly TRBD2 on 5 matching bases. The germline CDR1 and CDR2 sequences are LGHDT and YNNKEL (reference sequence). This CDR3 has 14 amino acids. Trimming removed 5 bases at V and 7 bases at J, with 15 bases between. DNA of the CDR3: TGTGCCAGCAGCTCACACGGGGTTTCTAATGAGCAGTTCTTC. Amino acids: CASSSHGVSNEQFF.